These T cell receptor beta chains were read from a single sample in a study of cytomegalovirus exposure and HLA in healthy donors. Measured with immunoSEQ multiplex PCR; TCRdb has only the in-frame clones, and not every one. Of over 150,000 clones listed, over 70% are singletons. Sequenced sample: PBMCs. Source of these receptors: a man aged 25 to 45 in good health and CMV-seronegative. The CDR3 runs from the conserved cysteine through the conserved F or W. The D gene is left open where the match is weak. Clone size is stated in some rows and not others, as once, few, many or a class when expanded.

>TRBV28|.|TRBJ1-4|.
TGTGCCAGCAGTTTACCTCAGGGTCATTGGAATGAAAAACTGTTTTTT
CASSLPQGHWNEKLFF
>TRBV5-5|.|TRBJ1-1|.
TGTGCCAGCAGCTTGGGACAGCAGAACACTGAAGCTTTCTTT
CASSLGQQNTEAFF
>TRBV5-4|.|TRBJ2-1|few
TGTGCCAGCAGCTCCCGCCACTGCAATGAGCAGTTCTTC
CASSSRHCNEQFF
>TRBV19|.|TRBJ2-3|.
TGTGCCATCTCGACAGGAGTCACAGATACGCAGTATTTT
CAISTGVTDTQYF
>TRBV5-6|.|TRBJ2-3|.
TGTGCCAGCAGCTTGGGACTTGTTAAGGATACGCAGTATTTT
CASSLGLVKDTQYF
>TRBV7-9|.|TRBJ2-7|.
TGTTCCAGCAGCCTAACAGGACCCTCGGACTACGAGCAGTACTTC
CSSSLTGPSDYEQYF
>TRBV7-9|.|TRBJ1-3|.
TGTGCCAGCAGCCCCTACCGACAGGATCTAGGAAACACCATATATTTT
CASSPYRQDLGNTIYF
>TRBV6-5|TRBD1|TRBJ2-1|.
TGTGCCAGCAGTCTCGACAGGGAATCCTACAATGAGCAGTTCTTC
CASSLDRESYNEQFF
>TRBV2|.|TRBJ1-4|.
TGTGCCAGCAGCGGCAGGGGTAGGCTAAATGAAAAACTGTTTTTT
CASSGRGRLNEKLFF
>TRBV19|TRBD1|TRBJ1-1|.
TGTGCCAGTAGTGGTGGACTGACAGGGAAAAACACTGAAGCTTTCTTT
CASSGGLTGKNTEAFF
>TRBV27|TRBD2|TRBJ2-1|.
TGTGCCAGCAGTTTAACTAGCGGGAGACTCCAGTTCTTC
CASSLTSGRLQFF
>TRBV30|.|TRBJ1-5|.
TGTGCCTGGAGTGTACGGAGTAGGCTCGGCAATCAGCCCCAGCATTTT
CAWSVRSRLGNQPQHF
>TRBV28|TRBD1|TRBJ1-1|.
TGTGCCAGCAGTTTGACAGGGGAGAACACTGAAGCTTTCTTT
CASSLTGENTEAFF